These 20 T cell receptor beta chains were all obtained from the same sample, sequenced in a study of siplizumab effects on memory and regulatory T cells. These TCRs' antigens remain unknown. Cells of the mixed lymphocyte reaction were cocultured at 37 degrees C for six to seven days. Generated by immunoSEQ multiplex PCR, the TCRdb table keeps only in-frame clones and is missing some. The repertoire holds 20,000 or so clones, 44% seen once, with about 5.7% in the top ten. Sequenced: CFSE-low (dividing) CD4+ T cells sorted from an allogeneic mixed lymphocyte reaction. These receptor sequences come from a human donor in good health; the cells came from an allogeneic mixed lymphocyte reaction. Some clones in this sample may be carry-over from other donors' samples.

The chain combines TRBV9 with TRBJ1-6; D is unclear. V gave up 3 bases and J gave up 0 bases, with 13 bases separating them. Per germline, CDR1 SGDLS and CDR2 YYNGEE. There are 17 residues in the CDR3. CDR3 sequence reads: CASSAHAGSSYNSPLHF. CDR3 sequence (DNA): TGTGCCAGCAGCGCACACGCGGGGAGCTCCTATAATTCACCCCTCCACTTT.

The genes are TRBV30 and TRBJ1-4; 7 nucleotides align to TRBD1. The V segment lost 0 bases and the J segment 4 bases; nucleotides outside the gene matches: 8. The length of the CDR3 is 16 residues. Looked up from germline, CDR1 is GTSNPN and CDR2 is SVGIG (reference sequence). Here the CDR3 reads CAWSVSRTGVNEKLFF. Here the CDR3 DNA reads TGTGCCTGGAGTGTATCCCGGACAGGAGTTAATGAAAAACTGTTTTTT.

This chain uses TRBV19 with TRBJ1-2; 7 nucleotides match TRBD1. CDR1 is LNHDA and CDR2 is SQIVND in the germline V gene (reference sequence). CDR3 size: 15 residues. J gave up 4 bases and V 3 bases, and 8 bases lay outside the gene matches. The CDR3 loop reads CASSMIQGGFYGYTF. In DNA, the CDR3 is TGTGCCAGTAGTATGATCCAGGGGGGGTTCTATGGCTACACCTTC.

The chain has TRBV21-1 and TRBJ2-3; the table names TRBD1, a call not compared with the DNA. TRBV21-1 is an annotated pseudogene. The CDR3 has 16 residues. CDR3 protein: CASSKADRVRTDTQYF. DNA of the CDR3: TGTGCCAGCAGCAAAGCGGACAGGGTGAGGACAGATACGCAGTATTTT.

The rearrangement links TRBV6-6 to TRBJ2-1, with 9 bases aligning to TRBD2. Germline CDR1 reads MNHNY; CDR2 reads SVGAGI (reference sequence). The V segment lost 6 bases and the J segment 3 bases; nucleotides outside the gene matches: 3. This CDR3 contains 14 residues. In DNA, the CDR3 is TGTGCCAGCAGCGGACTAGCGTTCTACAATGAGCAGTTCTTC. Its protein is CASSGLAFYNEQFF.

There are a few counts of this clone. The J gene is TRBJ1-6, the V gene TRBV27; D call uncertain. Trimming shortened V by 7 bases and J by 13 bases, and 20 bases separated the two germline ends. The CDR3 contains 14 residues. The V gene's germline CDR1 is MNHEY and CDR2 SMNVEV (reference sequence). CDR3 in amino acids: CASKPGLDGNPLHF. As DNA, the CDR3 is TGTGCCAGCAAACCTGGACTAGACGGTAATCCCCTCCACTTT.

This clone occurred once. J is TRBJ1-5 and V is TRBV19; weak D call: TRBD1 (5 bases). V was clipped by 3 bases and J by 2 bases, with 11 bases between them. CDR3 length: 15 amino acids. Germline V gene data show CDR1 as LNHDA and CDR2 as SQIVND (reference sequence). CDR3 sequence: CASSISRVGNQPQHF. DNA for the CDR3: TGTGCCAGTAGTATTTCCAGGGTTGGCAATCAGCCCCAGCATTTT.

The chain couples TRBV18 to TRBJ1-5; D possibly corresponds to TRBD1 (5 bases). CDR1 and CDR2 (germline): KGHSH, LQKENI. Trimming took 2 bases from V and 9 from J, leaving 14 bases between them. This CDR3 spans 14 amino acids. DNA for the CDR3: TGTGCCAGCTCACCAAGAACAGGTTCGGCGCCCCAGCATTTT. Translation: CASSPRTGSAPQHF.

Comment on this clone: One base separates it from a far larger clone, so it is likely a read error. The V call is TRBV2, the J call TRBJ2-7; a possible D gene is TRBD2 (5 bases). V shed 1 base and J shed 1 base, with 8 bases lying between them. Germline V CDR1 and CDR2: SNHLY, FYNNEI. The CDR3 is made up of 14 amino acids. The CDR3 protein is CASSEDGGSYEQYF. The CDR3 bases are TGTGCCAGCAGTGAAGATGGCGGGTCCTACGAGCAGTACTTC.

This sequence joins TRBV10-2 and TRBJ2-1, with 10 bases lining up with TRBD2. Trimming removed 4 bases from V and 5 bases from J; junction bases left unmatched: 5. Germline CDR1 WSHSY, CDR2 SAAADI. The CDR3 covers 15 residues. The DNA for the CDR3 is TGCGCCAGCAGTGTCATCGGGACTAGCGACAATGAGCAGTTCTTC. Translated: CASSVIGTSDNEQFF.

This clone was seen a few times. This chain links TRBV2 with TRBJ1-2; D is perhaps TRBD1 (5 bases). Germline CDR1 and CDR2: SNHLY and FYNNEI. This CDR3 has 15 residues. V dropped 1 base and J dropped 4 bases, with 13 bases sitting between them. In DNA form, the CDR3 reads TGTGCCAGCAGTGAAGGGGGGGGAAGACTCTATGGCTACACCTTC. It translates to CASSEGGGRLYGYTF.

By its share, this clone is medium-sized. The J gene is TRBJ1-5, the V gene TRBV6-6; D unclear. Germline CDR1 is MNHNY and CDR2 is SVGAGI (reference sequence). There are 11 residues in the CDR3. V lost 5 bases and J 11 bases, leaving 10 bases between the germline ends. The CDR3 DNA reads TGTGCCAGCAGTAACCTGAGGACCCAGCATTTT. It yields the protein CASSNLRTQHF.

This clone was found a few times. The chain carries TRBV2 and TRBJ2-6; 7 nucleotides match TRBD2. J gave up 2 bases and V 3 bases, and 1 base lay outside the gene matches. CDR1 is SNHLY, CDR2 FYNNEI, per germline. The CDR3 contains 15 residues. The CDR3, as DNA: TGTGCCAGCAGTGAGGCGGGGGCTGGGGCCAACGTCCTGACTTTC. Protein sequence: CASSEAGAGANVLTF.

This clone is deemed medium-sized (0.01 to 0.1%). The chain combines TRBV29-1 with TRBJ1-5; no firm D call. V was trimmed by 6 bases and J by 6 bases, leaving 12 bases between them. The CDR3 loop spans 12 amino acids. Germline assignment: CDR1 SQVTM and CDR2 ANQGSEA. The CDR3 DNA sequence: TGCAGCGTCCTGGACCGAGGTCAGCCCCAGCATTTT. Translating it yields CSVLDRGQPQHF.

This CDR3 is CASIRGVEDYGYTF. CDR3 bases: TGTGCCAGCATACGAGGGGTGGAGGACTATGGCTACACCTTC. The chain employs TRBV2 and TRBJ1-2, with D possibly matching TRBD1 (5 bases). V lost 7 bases and J 3 bases, leaving 15 bases between the germline ends. Germline-derived CDR1 and CDR2 are SNHLY and FYNNEI. The CDR3 extends over 14 amino acids.

This clone is medium-sized in the sample. CDR3 nucleotides: TGTGCCAGCAGCTTAGTGGTAGGGGAGAGTGAAGCTTTCTTT. This encodes CASSLVVGESEAFF. This chain connects TRBV7-9 to TRBJ1-1, with D perhaps matching TRBD1 (5 bases). V gave up 1 base and J gave up 7 bases, with 13 bases separating them. This CDR3 spans 14 amino acids. Germline lookup yields CDR1 SEHNR and CDR2 FQNEAQ (reference sequence).

The chain carries TRBV29-1 and TRBJ2-7; 12 positions agree with TRBD2. The CDR3 has 12 residues. Trimming removed 7 bases from V and 12 bases from J; junction bases left unmatched: 10. In germline, CDR1 is SQVTM, CDR2 ANQGSEA. CDR3 in amino acids: CSATNGLAGMYF. The CDR3 DNA reads TGCAGCGCTACAAACGGACTAGCGGGAATGTACTTC.

The chain recombines TRBV4-1 with TRBJ1-2; possible D gene TRBD1, 6 bases. V shed 0 bases and J shed 2 bases, with 16 bases lying between them. CDR1 and CDR2 from the germline V gene are MGHRA and YSYEKL. The CDR3 contains 17 residues. This CDR3 is CASSQDPAAGTNYGYTF. For the CDR3, the DNA is TGCGCCAGCAGCCAAGATCCGGCGGCAGGGACAAACTATGGCTACACCTTC.

The rearrangement joins TRBV9 to TRBJ1-6; unclear D gene. The length of the CDR3 is 16 residues. Germline CDR1 SGDLS, CDR2 YYNGEE. Deletions cut 0 bases from V and 0 bases from J, with 7 bases between. CDR3 sequence (DNA): TGTGCCAGCAGCGTAGGGGGAGGCTCCTATAATTCACCCCTCCACTTT. It translates to CASSVGGGSYNSPLHF.

The J gene is TRBJ2-2, the V gene TRBV10-3; TRBD2 matches 13 bases. This CDR3 is 17 amino acids long. Germline-derived CDR1 and CDR2 are ENHRY and SYGVKD. V lost 4 bases to trimming and J lost 5 bases; unmatched junction nucleotides: 7. CDR3 region: CAISGLAGGIGTGELFF. DNA of the CDR3: TGTGCCATCAGTGGACTAGCGGGGGGTATTGGGACCGGGGAGCTGTTTTTT.